Below are 30 T cell receptor beta chains sequenced from a single sample in a study of T-cell reconstitution after alpha-beta-depleted transplantation in children. The library targeted TCRbeta and was prepared with unique molecular identifiers. MiXCR, run by TCRdb on the PCR reads, gives a single entry per CDR3 protein. The table has 500,000 to 600,000 distinct CDR3 sequences, about 17% seen once. The input for sequencing was PBMCs from the stem cell graft donor, taken from the stem cell graft. These receptors came from a human donor who donated a stem cell graft to a child with acute lymphoblastic leukemia.

This rearrangement joins TRBV5-1 to TRBJ2-5; the match to TRBD1 covers 9 bases. CDR3 length equals 15 residues. Trimming cost V 5 bases and J 3 bases; bases outside gene matches: 8. Germline V gives CDR1 SGHRS, CDR2 YFSETQ. CDR3: CASRRPGQGKETQYF. The CDR3 DNA sequence: TGCGCCAGCAGACGTCCGGGACAGGGAAAAGAGACCCAGTACTTC.

The chain recombines TRBV14 with TRBJ1-6; D remains ambiguous. This CDR3 is 13 amino acids long. CDR1 SGHDN and CDR2 FVKESK come from the germline V gene. Trimming took 0 bases from V and 14 from J, leaving 11 bases between them. CDR3 amino acids: CASSQDGPATLHF. DNA of the CDR3: TGTGCCAGCAGCCAAGATGGACCGGCCACCCTCCACTTT. Variable domain in full (rest from reference TRBV14 and TRBJ1-6): EAGVTQFPSHSVIEKGQTVTLRCDPISGHDNLYWYRRVMGKEIKFLLHFVKESKQDESGMPNNRFLAERTGGTYSTLKVQPAELEDSGVYFCASSQDGPATLHFGNGTRLTVT.

This clonotype was observed at least ten times. The V call is TRBV24-1, the J call TRBJ2-2; the D gene is possibly TRBD1 (6 bases). The germline V and J ends were trimmed by 3 bases and 3 bases, with 7 bases remaining between them. CDR3 length: 14 residues. Germline V gene sequence: CDR1 KGHDR, CDR2 SFDVKD. The CDR3 protein is CATSDHRDTGELFF. Here the CDR3 DNA reads TGTGCCACCAGTGATCACAGGGACACCGGGGAGCTGTTTTTT.

The V call is TRBV18, the J call TRBJ1-1; tentative D call: TRBD1 (6 bases). There are 16 residues in the CDR3. Germline values: CDR1 KGHSH, CDR2 LQKENI. Trimming shortened V by 4 bases and J by 2 bases, and 17 bases separated the two germline ends. CDR3 in amino acids: CASSLQQGGQNTEAFF. CDR3 DNA sequence: TGTGCCAGCTCACTTCAACAGGGTGGGCAAAACACTGAAGCTTTCTTT.

This chain links TRBV3-1 with TRBJ2-1; TRBD2 matches at 10 bases. V lost 5 bases to trimming and J lost 4 bases; unmatched junction nucleotides: 11. There are 17 residues in the CDR3. The germline CDR1 and CDR2 sequences are LGHDT and YNNKEL (reference sequence). The CDR3 sequence is CASSALPGLALYNEQFF. In nucleotides, the CDR3 is TGTGCCAGCAGCGCTTTACCGGGACTAGCGCTTTACAATGAGCAGTTCTTC.

The chain carries TRBV3-1 and TRBJ1-3, with no clear D. Trimming took 8 bases from V and 0 from J, leaving 17 bases between them. Germline CDR1 is LGHDT and CDR2 is YNNKEL (reference sequence). CDR3 length: 16 amino acids. CDR3 in DNA: TGTGCCAGCGCTAGTTGGCGGACCGTCTCTGGAAACACCATATATTTT. Translation: CASASWRTVSGNTIYF.

A few counts support this clonotype. The V call is TRBV20-1, the J call TRBJ1-3; the D is unclear. Germline loops: CDR1 DFQATT, CDR2 SNEGSKA (reference sequence). V lost 3 bases to trimming and J lost 2 bases, with 14 bases between them. This CDR3 has 15 residues. CDR3 sequence: CSASYGVVTGNTIYF. CDR3 DNA sequence: TGCAGTGCTAGTTACGGGGTGGTAACTGGAAACACCATATATTTT.

This clonotype was seen a few times. The chain recombines TRBV28 with TRBJ1-5, with 11 bases lining up with TRBD1. Germline assignment: CDR1 MDHEN and CDR2 SYDVKM. The CDR3 is 16 amino acids. J was trimmed by 4 bases and V by 1 base; bases with no gene match: 3. CDR3 in amino acids: CASSLSGTGGNQPQHF. In DNA form, the CDR3 reads TGTGCCAGCAGTTTATCGGGGACAGGGGGGAATCAGCCCCAGCATTTT.

This clonotype has just one count. Sequence at one end of the junction differs from germline and may be a read error. The chain carries TRBV9 and TRBJ2-1; D may be TRBD2 (5 bases). This CDR3 comprises 16 residues. Per the germline V gene, CDR1 is SGDLS and CDR2 is YYNGEE. CDR3 in amino acids: CVSSVDARTSFGEQFF. The CDR3 nucleotides are TGTGTCAGCAGCGTAGACGCCAGAACTAGTTTCGGTGAGCAGTTCTTC.

This clonotype was detected only a few times. The chain carries TRBV5-1 and TRBJ1-1, with a possible D match to TRBD1 (6 bases). CDR1 is SGHRS and CDR2 is YFSETQ in the germline V gene. This CDR3 region has 12 residues. The CDR3 protein is CTIPNRATEAFF. CDR3 sequence (DNA): TGCACGATTCCAAACAGGGCAACTGAAGCTTTCTTT.

The J gene is TRBJ2-1, the V gene TRBV7-6; unclear D gene. Germline CDR1 SGHVS, CDR2 FNYEAQ. Deletions cut 3 bases from V and 4 bases from J, with 7 bases between. CDR3 length: 13 residues. CDR3 protein: CASSFNRYNEQFF. CDR3 in DNA: TGTGCCAGCAGCTTTAATAGGTACAATGAGCAGTTCTTC.

The chain is built from TRBV18 and TRBJ2-7; D call uncertain. The germline gives CDR1 KGHSH, CDR2 LQKENI. The CDR3 length is 13 residues. The V end lost 2 bases, the J end lost 0 bases, and 5 bases lay between the germline ends. The CDR3 region is CASSPNHSYEQYF. CDR3 DNA sequence: TGTGCCAGCTCACCAAACCACTCCTACGAGCAGTACTTC.

Written as DNA, the CDR3 is TGTGCCAGTAGTATCGGTGAAGGTATTAGCAATCAGCCCCAGCATTTT. Protein: CASSIGEGISNQPQHF. V gene TRBV19 combines with J gene TRBJ1-5; D not certain. The germline V gene has CDR1 LNHDA and CDR2 SQIVND (reference sequence). The length of the CDR3 is 16 residues. V lost 3 bases and J lost 0, with 12 bases in between.

This clonotype showed up just a few times. J is TRBJ2-7 and V is TRBV5-4, with D possibly TRBD2 on 5 matching bases. The V end was cut by 5 bases, the J end by 6 bases, with 21 bases between. CDR1 SGHNT and CDR2 YYREEE come from the germline V gene (reference sequence). The CDR3 runs 15 residues. CDR3 residues: CASSHGLPLPGEQYF. CDR3 in DNA: TGTGCCAGCAGTCACGGACTCCCCTTACCTGGCGAGCAGTACTTC.

The chain recombines TRBV5-1 with TRBJ2-4; weak D call: TRBD1 (6 bases). CDR1 is SGHRS, CDR2 YFSETQ, per germline. The CDR3 sequence is 18 residues long. V was trimmed by 0 bases and J by 2 bases, leaving 18 bases between them. CDR3 nucleotides: TGCGCCAGCAGCTTGGGGGTCGGGCAGGGGATATCCAAAAACATTCAGTACTTC. Translated: CASSLGVGQGISKNIQYF.

This sequence joins TRBV5-1 and TRBJ2-7; 11 bases match TRBD2. Germline V gives CDR1 SGHRS, CDR2 YFSETQ. The CDR3 loop spans 16 amino acids. V lost 0 bases, J lost 0 bases, and 2 bases stayed unmatched. The CDR3 coding sequence is TGCGCCAGCAGCTTGGAACTAGCGGGGGTCTCCTACGAGCAGTACTTC. Protein sequence: CASSLELAGVSYEQYF.

This clonotype was found a few times. V usage is TRBV5-1 and J usage is TRBJ2-7; no firm D call. The V gene's germline CDR1 is SGHRS and CDR2 YFSETQ. The V gene lost 0 bases and the J gene lost 2 bases, with 9 bases spanning the gap. This CDR3 has 14 amino acids. In DNA form, the CDR3 reads TGCGCCAGCAGCTTGGGCTCAGACACCTACGAGCAGTACTTC. Translation gives CASSLGSDTYEQYF. Variable domain in full (rest from reference TRBV5-1 and TRBJ2-7): KAGVTQTPRYLIKTRGQQVTLSCSPISGHRSVSWYQQTPGQGLQFLFEYFSETQRNKGNFPGRFSGRQFSNSRSEMNVSTLELGDSALYLCASSLGSDTYEQYFGPGTRLTVT.

This clonotype has just a few counts. V gene TRBV5-6 combines with J gene TRBJ2-5; no firm D call. The V end lost 3 bases, the J end lost 2 bases, and 5 bases lay between the germline ends. This CDR3 is built from 12 residues. Germline V gives CDR1 SGHDT, CDR2 YYEEEE. The CDR3: CASSSVQETQYF. The CDR3 bases are TGTGCCAGCAGCTCCGTTCAAGAGACCCAGTACTTC.

V usage is TRBV6-8 and J usage is TRBJ2-1; 10 bases map to TRBD2. Unmatched junction bases numbered 6, after V lost 3 bases and J lost 7 bases. Germline CDR1 and CDR2: MNHGY and SAAAGT. CDR3 length equals 15 residues. The CDR3 loop is CASSYSSSGSNEQFF. DNA for the CDR3: TGTGCCAGCAGTTATTCGTCTAGCGGGAGTAATGAGCAGTTCTTC.

The table lists this clonotype with many counts. V and J are TRBV5-5 and TRBJ2-7, with TRBD2 as a possible D gene (6 bases). V dropped 3 bases and J dropped 2 bases, with 9 bases sitting between them. Looked up from germline, CDR1 is SGHKS and CDR2 is YYEKEE (reference sequence). The CDR3 spans 13 residues. Here the CDR3 DNA reads TGTGCCAGCAGCTACCGGGAGCCCTACGAGCAGTACTTC. Protein: CASSYREPYEQYF.

This clonotype occurred once. V is TRBV12-3 or TRBV12-4 and J is TRBJ1-1; D unresolved. The V gene lost 6 bases and the J gene lost 7 bases, with 12 bases spanning the gap. CDR3 length: 12 amino acids. CDR3 in amino acids: CASSRWPHEAFF. In DNA, the CDR3 is TGTGCCAGCAGCCGTTGGCCCCATGAAGCTTTCTTT.

The genes are TRBV21-1 and TRBJ1-1; the table's D gene call, TRBD1, was not cross checked with the DNA. TRBV21-1 is marked as a pseudogene. The CDR3 is 17 amino acids. The CDR3 region has the DNA TGTGCCAGCAGCAACAACGGTCGAGGACAGGGTCCCACTGAAGCTTTCTTT. Residues: CASSNNGRGQGPTEAFF.

Only a few counts were recorded for this clonotype. One end of the junction does not line up with germline, which may come from a read error. The CDR3 spells CASSLAGTSGMRLDF. CDR3 sequence (DNA): TGTGCCAGCAGCTTAGCGGGGACTAGCGGGATGAGGTTAGACTTC. This chain uses TRBV7-6 with TRBJ2-7, with 13 bases identical to TRBD2. The V gene's germline CDR1 is SGHVS and CDR2 FNYEAQ. The length of the CDR3 is 15 residues.

This clonotype has a handful of counts. The chain employs TRBV7-9 and TRBJ2-5; no firm D call. Germline V lookup: CDR1 SEHNR, CDR2 FQNEAQ (reference sequence). This CDR3 spans 12 amino acids. The V end was cut by 1 base, the J end by 3 bases, with 3 bases between. CDR3 loop: CASSLDKETQYF. For the CDR3, the DNA is TGTGCCAGCAGCTTAGACAAAGAGACCCAGTACTTC.

V gene TRBV5-1 combines with J gene TRBJ2-1, with 11 bases aligning to TRBD2. This CDR3 has 18 residues. With V trimmed by 4 bases and J by 7 bases, 16 bases remained unmatched. CDR1 is SGHRS, CDR2 YFSETQ, per germline. CDR3 residues: CASSPLISGRAPMNEQFF. CDR3 bases: TGCGCCAGCAGCCCCCTTATTAGCGGGAGGGCCCCTATGAATGAGCAGTTCTTC.

The chain couples TRBV7-2 to TRBJ1-1, with D possibly being TRBD1 (6 bases). The CDR3 is 14 residues long. The germline CDR1 and CDR2 sequences are SGHTA and FQGNSA. Between the trimmed V and J ends, which lost 2 bases and 11 bases, there was a span of 18 bases. Written as DNA, the CDR3 is TGTGCCAGCAGCTTACATAGTCGGGGCGACAGGGCTTTCTTT. Translation gives CASSLHSRGDRAFF.

The V gene is TRBV10-3, the J gene TRBJ2-7; D is ambiguous. The CDR3 spans 12 residues. Germline values: CDR1 ENHRY, CDR2 SYGVKD. The V end was cut by 8 bases, the J end by 1 base, with 9 bases between. The DNA of the CDR3 is TGTGCCATCGGGTCTGGTTCCTACGAGCAGTACTTC. This codes for CAIGSGSYEQYF.

This clonotype was seen a handful of times. J is TRBJ1-2 and V is TRBV10-3, with a weak D call TRBD1 (5 bases). The V end was cut by 4 bases, the J end by 3 bases, with 9 bases between. This CDR3 is built from 13 residues. The germline CDR1 and CDR2 sequences are ENHRY and SYGVKD. The CDR3 here is CAISVGEDYGYTF. In DNA, the CDR3 is TGTGCCATCAGTGTAGGGGAGGACTATGGCTACACCTTC.

The chain links TRBV20-1 to TRBJ1-2, with D tentatively TRBD1 (5 bases). The CDR3 runs 14 residues. Trimming took 3 bases from V and 5 from J, leaving 16 bases between them. Per the germline V gene, CDR1 is DFQATT and CDR2 is SNEGSKA (reference sequence). The CDR3 is CSARGVEGPYGYTF. CDR3 nucleotides: TGCAGTGCTAGGGGAGTGGAGGGGCCTTATGGCTACACCTTC.

The chain links TRBV12-3 or TRBV12-4 to TRBJ2-7; D is ambiguous. CDR3 length: 13 residues. Trimming left V 5 bases short and J 0 bases short, with 8 bases between. The DNA of the CDR3 is TGTGCCAGCAGTACCCAGACCTCCTACGAGCAGTACTTC. Its protein product is CASSTQTSYEQYF.